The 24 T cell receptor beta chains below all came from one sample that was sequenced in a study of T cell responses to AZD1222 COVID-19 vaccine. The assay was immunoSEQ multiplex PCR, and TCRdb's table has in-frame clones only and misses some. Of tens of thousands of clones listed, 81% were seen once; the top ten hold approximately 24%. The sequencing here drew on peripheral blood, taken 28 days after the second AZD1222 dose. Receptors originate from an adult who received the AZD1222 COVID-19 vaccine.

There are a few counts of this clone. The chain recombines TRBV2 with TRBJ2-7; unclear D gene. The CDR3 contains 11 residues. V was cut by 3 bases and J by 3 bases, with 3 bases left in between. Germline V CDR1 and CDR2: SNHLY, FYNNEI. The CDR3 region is CASSDFYEQYF. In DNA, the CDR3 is TGTGCCAGCAGTGACTTCTACGAGCAGTACTTC. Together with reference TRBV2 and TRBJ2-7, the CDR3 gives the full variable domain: EPEVTQTPSHQVTQMGQEVILRCVPISNHLYFYWYRQILGQKVEFLVSFYNNEISEKSEIFDDQFSVERPDGSNFTLKIRSTKLEDSAMYFCASSDFYEQYFGPGTRLTVT.

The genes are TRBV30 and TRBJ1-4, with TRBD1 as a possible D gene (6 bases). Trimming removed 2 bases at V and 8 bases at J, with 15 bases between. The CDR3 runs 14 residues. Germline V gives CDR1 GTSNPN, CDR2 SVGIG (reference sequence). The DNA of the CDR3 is TGTGCCTGGAGTTTGACAGGTGCCGGGGAAAAACTGTTTTTT. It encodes CAWSLTGAGEKLFF.

CDR3: CSAGLFGSYNEQFF. The CDR3 coding sequence is TGCAGCGCCGGATTATTCGGTTCCTACAATGAGCAGTTCTTC. The chain is built from TRBV29-1 and TRBJ2-1; D unresolved. CDR3 size: 14 residues. CDR1 is SQVTM, CDR2 ANQGSEA, per germline. The germline V and J ends were trimmed by 7 bases and 1 base, with 14 bases remaining between them.

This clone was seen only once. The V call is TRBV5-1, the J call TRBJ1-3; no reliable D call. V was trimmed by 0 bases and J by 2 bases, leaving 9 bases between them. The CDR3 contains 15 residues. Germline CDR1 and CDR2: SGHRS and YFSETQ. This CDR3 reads CASSLDSSTGNTIYF. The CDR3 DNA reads TGCGCCAGCAGCTTGGACAGTTCCACTGGAAACACCATATATTTT.

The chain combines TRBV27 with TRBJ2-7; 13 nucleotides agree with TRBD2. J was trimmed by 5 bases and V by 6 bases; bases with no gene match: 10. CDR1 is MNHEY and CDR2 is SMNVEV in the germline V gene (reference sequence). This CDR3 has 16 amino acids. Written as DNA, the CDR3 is TGTGCCAGCAGCCCCCAAGGACTAGCGGGAGCCCACGAGCAGTACTTC. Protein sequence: CASSPQGLAGAHEQYF.

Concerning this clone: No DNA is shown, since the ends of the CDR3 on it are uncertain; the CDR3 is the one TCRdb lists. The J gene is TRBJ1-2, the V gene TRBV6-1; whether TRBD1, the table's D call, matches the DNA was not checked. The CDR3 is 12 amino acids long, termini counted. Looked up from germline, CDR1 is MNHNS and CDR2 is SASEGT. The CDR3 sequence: CASSVAWGTPDF.

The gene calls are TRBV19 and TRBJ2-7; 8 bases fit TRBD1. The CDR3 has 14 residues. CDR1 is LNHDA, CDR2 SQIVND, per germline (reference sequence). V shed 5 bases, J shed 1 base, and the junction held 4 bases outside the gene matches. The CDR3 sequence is CASSPRQGSYEQYF. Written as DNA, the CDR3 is TGTGCCAGTAGTCCAAGACAGGGGTCCTACGAGCAGTACTTC.

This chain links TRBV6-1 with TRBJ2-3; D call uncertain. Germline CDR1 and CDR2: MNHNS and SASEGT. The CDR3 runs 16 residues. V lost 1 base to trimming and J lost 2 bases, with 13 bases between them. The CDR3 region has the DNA TGTGCCAGCAGTGAAGACGGCTTTTTGGACACAGATACGCAGTATTTT. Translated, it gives CASSEDGFLDTDTQYF.

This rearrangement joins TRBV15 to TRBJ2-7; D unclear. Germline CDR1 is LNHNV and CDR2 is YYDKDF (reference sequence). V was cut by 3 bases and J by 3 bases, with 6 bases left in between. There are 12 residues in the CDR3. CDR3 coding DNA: TGTGCCACCAGCAGTGATCACTACGAGCAGTACTTC. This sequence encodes CATSSDHYEQYF.

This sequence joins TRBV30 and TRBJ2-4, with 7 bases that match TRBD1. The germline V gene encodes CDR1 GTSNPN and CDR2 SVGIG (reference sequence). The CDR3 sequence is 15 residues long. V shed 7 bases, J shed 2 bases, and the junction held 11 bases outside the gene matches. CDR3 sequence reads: CAYLGGSRSKNIQYF. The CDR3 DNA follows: TGTGCCTACCTAGGGGGCAGCCGCTCCAAAAACATTCAGTACTTC.

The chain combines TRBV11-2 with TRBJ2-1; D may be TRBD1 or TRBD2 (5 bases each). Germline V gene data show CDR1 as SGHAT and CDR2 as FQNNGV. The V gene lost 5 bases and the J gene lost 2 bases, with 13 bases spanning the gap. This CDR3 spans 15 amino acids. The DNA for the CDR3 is TGTGCCAGCAGCGGAACCGGGACCACCTACAATGAGCAGTTCTTC. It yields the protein CASSGTGTTYNEQFF.

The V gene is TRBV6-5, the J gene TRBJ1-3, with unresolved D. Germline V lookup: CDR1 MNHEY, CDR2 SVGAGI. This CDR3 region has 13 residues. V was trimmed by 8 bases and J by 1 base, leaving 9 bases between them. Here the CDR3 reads CASHKRSGNTIYF. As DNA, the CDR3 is TGTGCCAGCCATAAGAGGTCTGGAAACACCATATATTTT.

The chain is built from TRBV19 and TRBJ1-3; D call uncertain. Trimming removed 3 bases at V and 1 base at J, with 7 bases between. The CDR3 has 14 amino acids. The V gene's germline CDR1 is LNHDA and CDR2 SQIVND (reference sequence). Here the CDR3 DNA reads TGTGCCAGTAGTATGAAGCTTTCTGGAAACACCATATATTTT. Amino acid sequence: CASSMKLSGNTIYF.

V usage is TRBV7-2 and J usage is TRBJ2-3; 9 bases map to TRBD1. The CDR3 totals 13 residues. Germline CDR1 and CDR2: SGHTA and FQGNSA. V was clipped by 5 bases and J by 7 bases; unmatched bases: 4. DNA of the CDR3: TGTGCCAGCAGCCAACAGGGGGCCTATACGCAGTATTTT. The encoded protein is CASSQQGAYTQYF.

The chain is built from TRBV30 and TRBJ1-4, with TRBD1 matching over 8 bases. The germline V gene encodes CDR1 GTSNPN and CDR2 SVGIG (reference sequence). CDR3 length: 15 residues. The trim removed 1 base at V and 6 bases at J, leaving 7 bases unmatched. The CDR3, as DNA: TGTGCCTGGAGTGCCCTTGGACAGGGTGATGAAAAACTGTTTTTT. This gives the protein CAWSALGQGDEKLFF.

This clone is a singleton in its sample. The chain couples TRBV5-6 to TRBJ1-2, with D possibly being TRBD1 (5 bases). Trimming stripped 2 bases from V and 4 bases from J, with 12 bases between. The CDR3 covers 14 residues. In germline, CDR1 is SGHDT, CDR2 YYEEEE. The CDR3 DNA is TGTGCCAGCAGCTTATTAGGGACGAGCTATGGCTACACCTTC. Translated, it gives CASSLLGTSYGYTF.

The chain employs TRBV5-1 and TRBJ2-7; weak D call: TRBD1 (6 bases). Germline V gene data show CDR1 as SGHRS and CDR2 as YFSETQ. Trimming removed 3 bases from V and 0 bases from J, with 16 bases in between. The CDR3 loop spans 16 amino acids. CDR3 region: CASSWRQELSSYEQYF. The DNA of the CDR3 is TGCGCCAGCAGCTGGAGACAGGAACTAAGCTCCTACGAGCAGTACTTC. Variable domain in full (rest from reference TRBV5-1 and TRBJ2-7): KAGVTQTPRYLIKTRGQQVTLSCSPISGHRSVSWYQQTPGQGLQFLFEYFSETQRNKGNFPGRFSGRQFSNSRSEMNVSTLELGDSALYLCASSWRQELSSYEQYFGPGTRLTVT.

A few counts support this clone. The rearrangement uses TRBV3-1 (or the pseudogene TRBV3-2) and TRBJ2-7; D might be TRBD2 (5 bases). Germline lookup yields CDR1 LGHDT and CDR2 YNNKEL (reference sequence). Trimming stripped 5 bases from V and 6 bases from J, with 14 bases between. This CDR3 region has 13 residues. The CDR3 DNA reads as TGTGCCAGCAGCATAAATATGGGGAGCGAGCAGTACTTC. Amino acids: CASSINMGSEQYF.

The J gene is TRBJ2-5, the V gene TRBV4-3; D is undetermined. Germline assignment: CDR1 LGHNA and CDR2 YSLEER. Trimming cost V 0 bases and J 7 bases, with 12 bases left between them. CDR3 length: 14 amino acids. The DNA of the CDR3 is TGCGCCAGCAGCCAAGAAGTCATCTCGGGGACCCAGTACTTC. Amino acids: CASSQEVISGTQYF.

The CDR3 sequence is CASSDWSPLNTEAFF. In DNA, the CDR3 is TGTGCCAGCAGTGACTGGTCTCCCCTGAACACTGAAGCTTTCTTT. The chain has TRBV6-4 and TRBJ1-1; D is ambiguous. The CDR3 contains 15 residues. Trimming shortened V by 1 base and J by 0 bases, and 9 bases separated the two germline ends. Germline CDR1 and CDR2: MRHNA and SNTAGT.

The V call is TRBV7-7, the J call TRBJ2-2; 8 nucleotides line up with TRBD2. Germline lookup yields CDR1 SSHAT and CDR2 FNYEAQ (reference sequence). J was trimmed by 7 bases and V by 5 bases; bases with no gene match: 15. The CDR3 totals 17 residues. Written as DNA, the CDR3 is TGTGCCAGCAGCCGATCCTTAGCGGGGAGTTTTGGCGGGGAGCTGTTTTTT. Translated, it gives CASSRSLAGSFGGELFF.

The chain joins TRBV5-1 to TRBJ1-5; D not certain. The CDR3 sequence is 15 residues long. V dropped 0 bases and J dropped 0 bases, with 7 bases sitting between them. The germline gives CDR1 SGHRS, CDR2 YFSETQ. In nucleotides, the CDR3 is TGCGCCAGCAGCTTGGACCCGTATAGCAATCAGCCCCAGCATTTT. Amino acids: CASSLDPYSNQPQHF. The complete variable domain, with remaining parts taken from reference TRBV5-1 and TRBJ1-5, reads KAGVTQTPRYLIKTRGQQVTLSCSPISGHRSVSWYQQTPGQGLQFLFEYFSETQRNKGNFPGRFSGRQFSNSRSEMNVSTLELGDSALYLCASSLDPYSNQPQHFGDGTRLSIL.

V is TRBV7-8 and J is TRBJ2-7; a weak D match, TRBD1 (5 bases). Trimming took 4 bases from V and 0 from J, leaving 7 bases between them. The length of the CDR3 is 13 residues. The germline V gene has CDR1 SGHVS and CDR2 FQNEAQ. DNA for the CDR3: TGTGCCAGCAGCTCACAGGTCTCCTACGAGCAGTACTTC. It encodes CASSSQVSYEQYF. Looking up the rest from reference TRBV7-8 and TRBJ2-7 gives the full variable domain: GAGVSQSPRYKVAKRGQDVALRCDPISGHVSLFWYQQALGQGPEFLTYFQNEAQLDKSGLPSDRFFAERPEGSVSTLKIQRTQQEDSAVYLCASSSQVSYEQYFGPGTRLTVT.

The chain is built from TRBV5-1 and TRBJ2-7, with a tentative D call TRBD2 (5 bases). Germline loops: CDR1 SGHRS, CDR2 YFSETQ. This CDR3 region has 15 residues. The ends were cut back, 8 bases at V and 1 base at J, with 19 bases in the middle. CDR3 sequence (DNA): TGCGCCAGTTCCCGAGGGTCGACGGGGTCCTACGAGCAGTACTTC. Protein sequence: CASSRGSTGSYEQYF. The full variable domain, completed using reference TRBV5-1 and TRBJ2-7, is KAGVTQTPRYLIKTRGQQVTLSCSPISGHRSVSWYQQTPGQGLQFLFEYFSETQRNKGNFPGRFSGRQFSNSRSEMNVSTLELGDSALYLCASSRGSTGSYEQYFGPGTRLTVT.